This T cell receptor beta chain is drawn from a study of T cell responses to AZD1222 COVID-19 vaccine. TCRdb keeps only in-frame clones here, not all; method: immunoSEQ multiplex PCR. The sample records under 150,000 clones, over 80% being singletons. The length of the CDR3 is 16 residues. Trimming cost V 1 base and J 2 bases; bases outside gene matches: 3. Germline CDR1 reads LNHNV; CDR2 reads YYDKDF (reference sequence). This receptor was taken from an adult in good health. Sequencing was performed on peripheral blood, taken on day 0 of AZD1222 vaccination. The chain carries TRBV15 and TRBJ1-2; TRBD1 matches at 11 bases. The CDR3 reads CATSRARTGGNYGYTF. The CDR3 nucleotides read TGTGCCACCAGCAGAGCCAGGACAGGGGGCAACTATGGCTACACCTTC.